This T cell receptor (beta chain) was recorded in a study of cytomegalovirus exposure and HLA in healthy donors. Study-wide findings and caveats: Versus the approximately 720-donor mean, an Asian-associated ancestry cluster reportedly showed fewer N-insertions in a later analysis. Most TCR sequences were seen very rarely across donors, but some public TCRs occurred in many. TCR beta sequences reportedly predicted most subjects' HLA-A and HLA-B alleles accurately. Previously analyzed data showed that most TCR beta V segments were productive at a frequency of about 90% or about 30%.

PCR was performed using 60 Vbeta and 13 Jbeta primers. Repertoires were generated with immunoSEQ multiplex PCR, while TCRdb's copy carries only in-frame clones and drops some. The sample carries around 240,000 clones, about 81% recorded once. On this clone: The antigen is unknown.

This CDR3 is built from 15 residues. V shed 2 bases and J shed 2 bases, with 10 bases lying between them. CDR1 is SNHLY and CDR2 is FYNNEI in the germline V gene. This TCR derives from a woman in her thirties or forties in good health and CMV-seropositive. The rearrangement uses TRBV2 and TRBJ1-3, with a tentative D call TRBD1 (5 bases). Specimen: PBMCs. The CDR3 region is CASSEPGRAGNTIYF. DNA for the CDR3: TGTGCCAGCAGTGAACCTGGCAGGGCTGGAAACACCATATATTTT. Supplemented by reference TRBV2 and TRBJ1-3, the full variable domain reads EPEVTQTPSHQVTQMGQEVILRCVPISNHLYFYWYRQILGQKVEFLVSFYNNEISEKSEIFDDQFSVERPDGSNFTLKIRSTKLEDSAMYFCASSEPGRAGNTIYFGEGSWLTVV.